Shown below are 13 T cell receptor beta chains from a single sample sequenced in a study of Graves' ophthalmopathy and Graves' hyperthyroidism. Using RNA transcripts, the TCR beta CDR3 regions were amplified. RT-PCR was first run with HTBI primers, then multiplex PCR in a second round. TCRdb processed the multiplex PCR reads anew with MiXCR; each CDR3 protein has one entry. The table shows just over 600,000 distinct CDR3 sequences, with about a fifth occurring only once. Sequencing was done on a sample of peripheral blood. These receptors were collected from a woman aged 18-29 years with stable Graves' hyperthyroidism. Some clones in this sample may be carry-over from other donors' samples.

This clonotype was seen repeatedly, ten times or more. The chain employs TRBV24-1 and TRBJ2-2, with 10 bases matching TRBD2. Germline CDR1 KGHDR, CDR2 SFDVKD. The junction had 0 bases not matched to a gene; V was cut back by 1 base and J by 5 bases. The CDR3 is 15 residues long. CDR3 loop: CATSDFSGRTGELFF. The CDR3 DNA is TGTGCCACCAGTGATTTTAGCGGGAGGACCGGGGAGCTGTTTTTT.

This clonotype was seen only a few times. This chain joins TRBV6-2 or TRBV6-3 and TRBJ2-5, with D possibly matching TRBD2 (6 bases). Germline lookup yields CDR1 MNHEY and CDR2 SVGEGT. Trimming pared 8 bases from V and 0 bases from J, leaving 16 bases between. The CDR3 runs 15 residues. This CDR3 is CASLRRVGYQETQYF. The CDR3 DNA reads as TGTGCCAGCCTCCGGAGGGTAGGGTACCAAGAGACCCAGTACTTC.

This clonotype has ten or more counts. The rearrangement uses TRBV5-1 and TRBJ1-2, with D tentatively TRBD1 (6 bases). Per germline, CDR1 SGHRS and CDR2 YFSETQ. The germline V and J ends were trimmed by 0 bases and 4 bases, with 10 bases remaining between them. This CDR3 has 14 residues. The CDR3 reads CASSLDGQRYGYTF. The CDR3 DNA follows: TGCGCCAGCAGCTTGGACGGACAGCGCTATGGCTACACCTTC.

In this sample, this clonotype turned up many times. V usage is TRBV19 and J usage is TRBJ1-1, with a weak D call TRBD1 (5 bases). The V and J ends lost 3 bases and 4 bases respectively, with 9 bases between them. This CDR3 is 13 amino acids long. Germline V lookup: CDR1 LNHDA, CDR2 SQIVND (reference sequence). The CDR3 is CASSMVGGTEAFF. In DNA, the CDR3 is TGTGCCAGTAGTATGGTGGGGGGCACTGAAGCTTTCTTT.

This clonotype was counted many times. This rearrangement joins TRBV27 to TRBJ1-1; TRBD1 aligns across 8 bases. Losses at the gene ends were 4 bases for V and 4 bases for J; bases not matched to a gene: 8. The CDR3 runs to 15 residues. CDR1 MNHEY and CDR2 SMNVEV come from the germline V gene (reference sequence). The CDR3 loop reads CASSSYVTGGTEAFF. For the CDR3, the DNA is TGTGCCAGCAGTTCATATGTAACAGGGGGCACTGAAGCTTTCTTT.

This clonotype has at least ten counts. This chain uses TRBV27 with TRBJ1-2; no clear D gene. This CDR3 has 15 residues. Trimming took off 5 bases at V and 8 bases at J, with 21 bases between the two ends. The germline CDR1 and CDR2 sequences are MNHEY and SMNVEV (reference sequence). The CDR3 loop reads CASSPTGRHFGGYTF. CDR3 DNA sequence: TGTGCCAGCAGTCCAACCGGTCGCCACTTCGGGGGCTACACCTTC.

This clonotype was detected ten times or more. The chain carries TRBV28 and TRBJ2-7, with 7 bases lining up with TRBD1. After removal of 6 bases from V and 2 bases from J, the junction contained 7 bases not matched to a gene. CDR1 MDHEN and CDR2 SYDVKM come from the germline V gene. This CDR3 has 14 amino acids. DNA for the CDR3: TGTGCCAGCAGAATAGGGGGACAGCCCTACGAGCAGTACTTC. This codes for CASRIGGQPYEQYF.

This clonotype was recorded at least ten times. The CDR3 DNA is TGCAGCGTTGACCTTGGGGATAGACAGGGAAACTATGGCTACACCTTC. This encodes CSVDLGDRQGNYGYTF. The chain has TRBV29-1 and TRBJ1-2; TRBD1 agrees at 7 bases. This CDR3 comprises 16 residues. Unmatched junction bases numbered 12, after V lost 3 bases and J lost 2 bases. The germline CDR1 and CDR2 sequences are SQVTM and ANQGSEA.

In its sample, this clonotype ranks as medium-sized. The V gene is TRBV10-1, the J gene TRBJ2-7, with D unclear. The V end lost 9 bases, the J end lost 0 bases, and 15 bases lay between the germline ends. The CDR3 covers 14 residues. Germline assignment: CDR1 WNHNN and CDR2 SYGVQD (reference sequence). The CDR3 nucleotides are TGCGCCAGAAGGATGCTCACGGTCTCCTACGAGCAGTACTTC. This encodes CARRMLTVSYEQYF.

The V and J genes are TRBV30 and TRBJ2-1; D is perhaps TRBD2 (6 bases). The V end lost 3 bases, the J end lost 2 bases, and 20 bases lay between the germline ends. The CDR3 sequence is 17 residues long. Per the germline V gene, CDR1 is GTSNPN and CDR2 is SVGIG (reference sequence). CDR3 sequence (DNA): TGTGCCTGGAGGCCCAGATTAGGGACTGCTACCTACAATGAGCAGTTCTTC. Translating gives CAWRPRLGTATYNEQFF.

The chain joins TRBV13 to TRBJ1-5, with D possibly TRBD1 on 5 matching bases. The CDR3 contains 16 residues. V lost 4 bases and J 4 bases, leaving 17 bases between the germline ends. CDR1 and CDR2 from the germline V gene are PRHDT and FYEKMQ (reference sequence). The CDR3 DNA reads as TGTGCCAGCAGCTCCCAGGGAGGCGCGGCAAATCAGCCCCAGCATTTT. Its protein is CASSSQGGAANQPQHF.

The gene calls are TRBV9 and TRBJ2-7; D is ambiguous. Germline values: CDR1 SGDLS, CDR2 YYNGEE. Trimming left V 4 bases short and J 0 bases short, with 14 bases between. This CDR3 is built from 15 residues. The CDR3 region has the DNA TGTGCCAGCAGCCCTGAGGCGAGGAGCTCCTACGAGCAGTACTTC. This codes for CASSPEARSSYEQYF.

The rearrangement links TRBV5-1 to TRBJ2-2, with D tentatively TRBD1 (6 bases). CDR1 and CDR2 (germline): SGHRS, YFSETQ. The CDR3 covers 16 residues. V lost 5 bases and J lost 0, with 14 bases in between. DNA for the CDR3: TGCGCCAGCAGATTAAATACAGGGTCGAACACCGGGGAGCTGTTTTTT. Its translation is CASRLNTGSNTGELFF.